This T cell receptor (beta chain) was profiled in a study of blood T cells in healthy people across ages. Combining a sample-barcoded 5' primer with a J-beta primer mix, a second PCR ran for roughly 6 to 12 cycles. Every single cDNA molecule received a tag from a template-switch adaptor with 12 random nucleotides. TCRdb itself ran the 5' RACE reads through MiXCR, one entry per CDR3 protein. This sample has 1.5 million to 2 million distinct CDR3 sequences; 49% occur once, and the top ten carry 2.1%. The CDR3 runs 17 residues. Germline loops: CDR1 SGHDT, CDR2 YYEEEE. The ends lost 1 base at V and 4 bases at J; junction bases unmatched: 5. Whenever a sample was processed, at least 7 million PBMCs were isolated. Extraction yielded at least 6 micrograms of total RNA per sample.

Source material: blood. The TCR originated in a middle-aged woman in good health. The rearrangement uses TRBV5-6 and TRBJ2-5; 15 nucleotides agree with TRBD2. CDR3 in DNA: TGTGCCAGCAGCTTGAGGACTAGCGGGGGGGCCCCAGAGACCCAGTACTTC. It translates to CASSLRTSGGAPETQYF.